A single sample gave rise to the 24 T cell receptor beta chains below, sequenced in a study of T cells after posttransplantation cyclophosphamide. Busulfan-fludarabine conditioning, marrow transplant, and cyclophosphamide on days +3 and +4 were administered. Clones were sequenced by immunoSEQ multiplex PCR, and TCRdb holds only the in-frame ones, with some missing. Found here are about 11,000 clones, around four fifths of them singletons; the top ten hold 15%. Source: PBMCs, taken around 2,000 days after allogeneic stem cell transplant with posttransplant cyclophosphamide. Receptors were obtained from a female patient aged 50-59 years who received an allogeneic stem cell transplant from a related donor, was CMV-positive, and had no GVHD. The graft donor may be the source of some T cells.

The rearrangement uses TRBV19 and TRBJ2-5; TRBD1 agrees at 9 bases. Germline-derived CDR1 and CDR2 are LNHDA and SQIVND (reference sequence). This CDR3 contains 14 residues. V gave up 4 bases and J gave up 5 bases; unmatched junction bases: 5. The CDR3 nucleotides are TGTGCCAGTAGTAGCACAGGGGGCGCGGAGACCCAGTACTTC. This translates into CASSSTGGAETQYF.

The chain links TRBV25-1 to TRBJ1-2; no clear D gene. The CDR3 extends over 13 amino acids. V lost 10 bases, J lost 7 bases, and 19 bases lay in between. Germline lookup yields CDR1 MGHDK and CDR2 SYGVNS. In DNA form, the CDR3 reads TGTGCCACCAGCCTCGAGGGATGGGTTGGCTACACCTTC. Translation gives CATSLEGWVGYTF.

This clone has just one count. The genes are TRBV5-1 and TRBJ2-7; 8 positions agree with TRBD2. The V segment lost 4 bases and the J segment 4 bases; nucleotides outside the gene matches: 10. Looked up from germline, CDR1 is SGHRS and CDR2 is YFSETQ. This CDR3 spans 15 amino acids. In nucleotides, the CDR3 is TGCGCCAGCAGCCCCGCGGGAGGCCCGTTTTACGAGCAGTACTTC. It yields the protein CASSPAGGPFYEQYF.

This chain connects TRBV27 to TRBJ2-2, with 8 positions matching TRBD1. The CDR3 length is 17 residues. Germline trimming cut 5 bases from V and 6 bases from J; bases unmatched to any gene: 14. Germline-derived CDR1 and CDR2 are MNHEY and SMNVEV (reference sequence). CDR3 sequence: CASSAPGGYGLSGELFF. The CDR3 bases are TGTGCCAGCAGTGCACCAGGGGGCTACGGTTTGTCCGGGGAGCTGTTTTTT.

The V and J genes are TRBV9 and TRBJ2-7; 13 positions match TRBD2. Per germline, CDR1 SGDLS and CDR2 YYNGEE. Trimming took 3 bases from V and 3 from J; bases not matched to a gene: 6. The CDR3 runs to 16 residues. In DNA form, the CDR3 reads TGTGCCAGCAGCGAGGAGGGACTAGCGGGGAGCTACGAGCAGTACTTC. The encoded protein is CASSEEGLAGSYEQYF.

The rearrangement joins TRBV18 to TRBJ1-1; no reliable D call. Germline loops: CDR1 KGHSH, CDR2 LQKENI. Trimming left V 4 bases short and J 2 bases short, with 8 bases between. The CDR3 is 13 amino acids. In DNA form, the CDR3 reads TGTGCCAGCTCACTCACAGTCAACACTGAAGCTTTCTTT. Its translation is CASSLTVNTEAFF.

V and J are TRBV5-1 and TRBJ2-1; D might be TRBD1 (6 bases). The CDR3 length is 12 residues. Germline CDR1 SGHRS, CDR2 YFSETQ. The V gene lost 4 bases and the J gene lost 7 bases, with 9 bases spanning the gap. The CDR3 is CASSGTRNEQFF. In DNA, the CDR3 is TGCGCCAGCAGCGGGACACGGAATGAGCAGTTCTTC.

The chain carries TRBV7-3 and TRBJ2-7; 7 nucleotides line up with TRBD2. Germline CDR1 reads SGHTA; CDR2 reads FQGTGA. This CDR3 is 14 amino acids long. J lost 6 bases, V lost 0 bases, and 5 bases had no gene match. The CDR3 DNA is TGTGCCAGCAGCTTAACAGGGAGGGTCGGCGAGCAGTACTTC. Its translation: CASSLTGRVGEQYF.

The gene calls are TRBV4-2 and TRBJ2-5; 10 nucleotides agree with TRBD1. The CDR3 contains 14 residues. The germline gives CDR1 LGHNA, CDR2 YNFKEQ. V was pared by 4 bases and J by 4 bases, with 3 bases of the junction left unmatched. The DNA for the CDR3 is TGTGCCAGCAGCCCGACAGGGGGCGGAGAGACCCAGTACTTC. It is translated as CASSPTGGGETQYF.

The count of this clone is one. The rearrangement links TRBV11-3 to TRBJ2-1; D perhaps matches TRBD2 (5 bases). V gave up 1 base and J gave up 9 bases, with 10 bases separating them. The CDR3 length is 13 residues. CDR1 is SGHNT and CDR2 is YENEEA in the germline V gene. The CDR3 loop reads CASSLGTSSEQFF. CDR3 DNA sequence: TGTGCCAGCAGCTTAGGAACTAGTAGTGAGCAGTTCTTC.

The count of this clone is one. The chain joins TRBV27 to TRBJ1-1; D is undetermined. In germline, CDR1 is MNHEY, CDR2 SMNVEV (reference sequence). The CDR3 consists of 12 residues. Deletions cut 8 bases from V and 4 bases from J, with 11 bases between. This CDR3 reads CASFLGSTEAFF. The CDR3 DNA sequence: TGTGCCAGCTTCCTGGGGAGCACTGAAGCTTTCTTT.

The CDR3, as DNA: TGTGCCAGCAGCTTAGGGACAGCGGGAAAGGGGAGAGAAAAACTGTTTTTT. Amino acids: CASSLGTAGKGREKLFF. This chain joins TRBV7-2 and TRBJ1-4; D may be TRBD1 (6 bases). V was clipped by 1 base and J by 8 bases, with 20 bases between them. The germline CDR1 and CDR2 sequences are SGHTA and FQGNSA. CDR3 length: 17 residues.

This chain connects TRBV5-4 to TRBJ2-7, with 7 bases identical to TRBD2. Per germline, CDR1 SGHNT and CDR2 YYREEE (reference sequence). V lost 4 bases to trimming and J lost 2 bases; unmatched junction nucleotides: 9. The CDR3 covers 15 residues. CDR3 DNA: TGTGCCAGCAGCCTGGGGAGGGAGGGCCCCTACGAGCAGTACTTC. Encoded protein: CASSLGREGPYEQYF.

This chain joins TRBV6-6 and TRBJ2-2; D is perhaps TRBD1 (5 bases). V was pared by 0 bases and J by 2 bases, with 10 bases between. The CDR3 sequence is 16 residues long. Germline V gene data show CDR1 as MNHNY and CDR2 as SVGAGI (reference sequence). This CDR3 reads CASSYSARANTGELFF. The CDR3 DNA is TGTGCCAGCAGTTACTCTGCCAGGGCAAACACCGGGGAGCTGTTTTTT.

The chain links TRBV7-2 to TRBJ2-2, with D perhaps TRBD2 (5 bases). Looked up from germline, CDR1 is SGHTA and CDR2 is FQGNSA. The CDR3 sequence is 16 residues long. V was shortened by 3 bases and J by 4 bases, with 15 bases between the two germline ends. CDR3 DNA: TGTGCCAGCAGCTTGGGCCGGGGTAGGGTCACCGGGGAGCTGTTTTTT. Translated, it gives CASSLGRGRVTGELFF.

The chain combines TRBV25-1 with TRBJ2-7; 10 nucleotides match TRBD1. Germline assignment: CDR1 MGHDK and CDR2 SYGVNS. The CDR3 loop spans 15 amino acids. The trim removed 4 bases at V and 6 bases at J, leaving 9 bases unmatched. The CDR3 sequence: CASSVGQGVAGEQYF. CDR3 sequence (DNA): TGTGCCAGCAGTGTTGGACAGGGGGTTGCAGGCGAGCAGTACTTC.

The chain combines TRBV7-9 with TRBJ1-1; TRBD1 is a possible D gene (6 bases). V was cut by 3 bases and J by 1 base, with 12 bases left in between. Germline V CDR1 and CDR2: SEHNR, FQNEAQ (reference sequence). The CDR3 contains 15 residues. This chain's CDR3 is CASSLDATGNTEAFF. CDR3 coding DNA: TGTGCCAGCAGCTTGGACGCGACAGGGAACACTGAAGCTTTCTTT.

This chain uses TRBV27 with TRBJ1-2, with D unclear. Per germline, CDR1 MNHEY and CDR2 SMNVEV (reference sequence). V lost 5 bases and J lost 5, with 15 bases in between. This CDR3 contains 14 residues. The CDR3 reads CASSPPGEIYGYTF. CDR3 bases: TGTGCCAGCAGTCCCCCGGGTGAGATATATGGCTACACCTTC.

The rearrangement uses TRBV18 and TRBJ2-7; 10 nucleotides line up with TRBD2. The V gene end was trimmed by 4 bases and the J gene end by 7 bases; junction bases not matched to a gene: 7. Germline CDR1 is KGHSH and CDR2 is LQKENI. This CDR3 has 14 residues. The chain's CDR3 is CASSRGLAELEQYF. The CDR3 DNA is TGTGCCAGCTCACGTGGACTAGCGGAGTTAGAGCAGTACTTC. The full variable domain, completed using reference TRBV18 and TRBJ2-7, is NAGVMQNPRHLVRRRGQEARLRCSPMKGHSHVYWYRQLPEEGLKFMVYLQKENIIDESGMPKERFSAEFPKEGPSILRIQQVVRGDSAAYFCASSRGLAELEQYFGPGTRLTVT.

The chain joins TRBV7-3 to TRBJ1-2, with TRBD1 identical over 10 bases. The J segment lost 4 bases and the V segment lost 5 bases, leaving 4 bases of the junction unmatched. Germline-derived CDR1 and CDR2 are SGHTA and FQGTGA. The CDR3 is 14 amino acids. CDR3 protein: CASSPGQGPYGYTF. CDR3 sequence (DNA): TGTGCCAGCAGCCCGGGACAGGGGCCCTATGGCTACACCTTC.

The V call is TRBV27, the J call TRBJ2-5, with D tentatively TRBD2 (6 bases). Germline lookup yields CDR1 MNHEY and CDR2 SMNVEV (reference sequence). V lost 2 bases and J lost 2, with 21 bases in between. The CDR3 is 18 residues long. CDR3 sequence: CASSLPAPGVRPQETQYF. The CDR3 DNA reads TGTGCCAGCAGTTTACCCGCCCCGGGGGTGAGGCCACAAGAGACCCAGTACTTC.

DNA for the CDR3: TGCGCCAGCAGCCGAACCGGGACAGGGGACGCTTTCTTT. This sequence encodes CASSRTGTGDAFF. The chain recombines TRBV5-1 with TRBJ1-1, with 10 bases identical to TRBD1. This CDR3 contains 13 residues. Germline loops: CDR1 SGHRS, CDR2 YFSETQ. Trimming took 4 bases from V and 11 from J; bases not matched to a gene: 8. Supplemented by reference TRBV5-1 and TRBJ1-1, the full variable domain reads KAGVTQTPRYLIKTRGQQVTLSCSPISGHRSVSWYQQTPGQGLQFLFEYFSETQRNKGNFPGRFSGRQFSNSRSEMNVSTLELGDSALYLCASSRTGTGDAFFGQGTRLTVV.

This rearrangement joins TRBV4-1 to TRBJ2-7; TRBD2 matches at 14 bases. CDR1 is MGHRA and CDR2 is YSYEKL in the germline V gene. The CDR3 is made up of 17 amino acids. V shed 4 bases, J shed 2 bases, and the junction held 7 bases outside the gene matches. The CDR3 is CASSPREGLAGAYEQYF. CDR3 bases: TGCGCCAGCAGCCCCAGAGAGGGACTAGCGGGAGCCTACGAGCAGTACTTC.

For the CDR3, the DNA is TGTGCCAGCAGTTCTGGACAGGACCGCTTTTGGTATGGCTACACCTTC. Amino acids: CASSSGQDRFWYGYTF. The gene calls are TRBV28 and TRBJ1-2; 7 positions agree with TRBD1. The germline V gene has CDR1 MDHEN and CDR2 SYDVKM. The V segment lost 4 bases and the J segment 5 bases; nucleotides outside the gene matches: 13. This CDR3 is built from 16 residues.